Shown below are 8 T cell receptor beta chains from a single sample sequenced in a study of T cell responses to AZD1222 COVID-19 vaccine. Generated by immunoSEQ multiplex PCR, the TCRdb table keeps only in-frame clones and is missing some. The sample has around 78,000 clones, roughly four fifths seen once. This specimen consisted of peripheral blood, obtained on day 0 of AZD1222 vaccination. These receptors all stem from an adult in good health.

The genes are TRBV7-9 and TRBJ2-5, with TRBD1 matching 9 bases. This CDR3 has 17 residues. Trimming at V came to 1 base and at J to 5 bases, leaving 11 bases not matched to a gene. Per the germline V gene, CDR1 is SEHNR and CDR2 is FQNEAQ (reference sequence). CDR3 nucleotide sequence: TGTGCCAGCAGCTTAGTTGATACACAGGGGGCGTGGGAGACCCAGTACTTC. Amino acids: CASSLVDTQGAWETQYF.

The rearrangement joins TRBV2 to TRBJ2-6, with a weak D call TRBD2 (5 bases). Germline CDR1 is SNHLY and CDR2 is FYNNEI. V lost 8 bases, J lost 1 base, and 12 bases lay in between. The CDR3 has 15 residues. The CDR3 nucleotides read TGTGCCAGCGGAGGTACTAAGTCTGGGGCCAACGTCCTGACTTTC. It encodes CASGGTKSGANVLTF.

The chain combines TRBV19 with TRBJ1-3; no reliable D call. With 4 bases removed from V and 2 bases from J, the gap between germline ends came to 15 bases. CDR1 is LNHDA and CDR2 is SQIVND in the germline V gene (reference sequence). The CDR3 is 16 residues long. CDR3 sequence (DNA): TGTGCCAGTAGTAGTCGGGGAATGGGCACTGGAAACACCATATATTTT. This encodes CASSSRGMGTGNTIYF.

V gene TRBV7-2 combines with J gene TRBJ1-5; D perhaps matches TRBD1 (5 bases). V dropped 2 bases and J dropped 0 bases, with 11 bases sitting between them. From germline, CDR1 is SGHTA and CDR2 FQGNSA. The CDR3 extends over 16 amino acids. The CDR3 DNA sequence: TGTGCCAGCAGCTTATTTGGGGGTTATAGCAATCAGCCCCAGCATTTT. Residues: CASSLFGGYSNQPQHF.

This clone was detected only a few times. The CDR3 sequence is CASSQPVARVGIGFSDTQYF. In DNA, the CDR3 is TGTGCCAGCAGCCAACCGGTTGCGCGGGTCGGAATTGGGTTCTCAGATACGCAGTATTTT. V usage is TRBV3-1 (or the pseudogene TRBV3-2) and J usage is TRBJ2-3; a possible D gene is TRBD2 (5 bases). Between the trimmed V and J ends, which lost 2 bases and 4 bases, there was a span of 28 bases. Looked up from germline, CDR1 is LGHDT and CDR2 is YNNKEL (reference sequence). This CDR3 is 20 amino acids long.

This clone was recorded a few times. This chain uses TRBV7-2 with TRBJ2-2; D is unclear. V was shortened by 4 bases and J by 0 bases, with 3 bases between the two germline ends. The CDR3 totals 13 residues. Germline assignment: CDR1 SGHTA and CDR2 FQGNSA. Written as DNA, the CDR3 is TGTGCCAGCAGCTCCTCGAACACCGGGGAGCTGTTTTTT. Residues: CASSSSNTGELFF. The full variable domain, in which reference TRBV7-2 and TRBJ2-2 provide the parts outside the CDR3, is GAGVSQSPSNKVTEKGKDVELRCDPISGHTALYWYRQSLGQGLEFLIYFQGNSAPDKSGLPSDRFSAERTGGSVSTLTIQRTQQEDSAVYLCASSSSNTGELFFGEGSRLTVL.

This clone was recorded at least ten times. The CDR3 DNA follows: TGTGCCAGCAGCTTGAGGACCCAGGGGGGGCAGTTCTTC. Translating gives CASSLRTQGGQFF. The rearrangement joins TRBV5-5 to TRBJ2-1; possibly TRBD1 for D (7 bases). V lost 1 base and J lost 12, with 14 bases in between. The germline gives CDR1 SGHKS, CDR2 YYEKEE (reference sequence). The CDR3 is 13 residues long. The full variable domain, completed using reference TRBV5-5 and TRBJ2-1, is DAGVTQSPTHLIKTRGQQVTLRCSPISGHKSVSWYQQVLGQGPQFIFQYYEKEERGRGNFPDRFSARQFPNYSSELNVNALLLGDSALYLCASSLRTQGGQFFGPGTRLTVL.

The V call is TRBV11-2, the J call TRBJ2-7, with D tentatively TRBD1 (6 bases). V lost 3 bases to trimming and J lost 6 bases, with 12 bases between them. Looked up from germline, CDR1 is SGHAT and CDR2 is FQNNGV. The CDR3 extends over 13 amino acids. The CDR3 loop is CASSFGQSGEQYF. The CDR3 DNA reads TGTGCCAGCAGCTTTGGACAGTCTGGCGAGCAGTACTTC.